This is a list of T cell receptor beta chains from one sample in a study of control samples from healthy donors and cancer patients. TCRdb keeps only in-frame clones here, not all; method: immunoSEQ multiplex PCR. The data hold over 80,000 clones, with over 80% observed a single time. Sample: blood. These TCRs come from a man aged 30 to 45 in good health. CDR3s include the opening cysteine and the closing phenylalanine or tryptophan. Fields, in order: V gene, D gene, J gene, clone size, CDR3 protein, CDR3 DNA. A D gene is named only where the DNA matches it firmly. Not all rows give a size; the values are once, few, many and, for expanded clones, a class.

TRBV6-5	.	TRBJ1-1	.	CASSRTLGTFTEAFF	TGTGCCAGCAGCCGGACCTTGGGAACCTTCACTGAAGCTTTCTTT
TRBV5-6	TRBD2	TRBJ2-7	once	CASSPAGRVSEQYF	TGTGCCAGCAGCCCCGCGGGGAGGGTATCCGAGCAGTACTTC
TRBV24-1	TRBD2	TRBJ2-2	.	CATSDPGLLAGELFF	TGTGCCACCAGTGATCCGGGACTACTGGCTGGGGAGCTGTTTTTT
TRBV3-1/TRBV3-2	.	TRBJ2-1	.	CASSQEGPYNEQFF	TGTGCCAGCAGCCAAGAGGGTCCCTACAATGAGCAGTTCTTC
TRBV7-3	TRBD1	TRBJ1-1	.	CASSQGGGTEAFF	TGTGCCAGCAGCCAGGGGGGTGGCACTGAAGCTTTCTTT
TRBV28	.	TRBJ1-4	few	CASSLVGAGDEKLFF	TGTGCCAGCAGTTTAGTTGGTGCAGGGGATGAAAAACTGTTTTTT
TRBV7-9	.	TRBJ1-2	.	CASSDARWDVNYGYTF	TGTGCCAGCAGCGACGCCCGTTGGGACGTAAACTATGGCTACACCTTC
TRBV21-1	.	TRBJ1-1	.	CASSAKTGSGDTEAFF	TGTGCCAGCAGCGCTAAAACAGGGTCTGGAGACACTGAAGCTTTCTTT
TRBV15	.	TRBJ1-3	.	CATEGNTIYF	TGTGCCACCGAGGGAAACACCATATATTTT
TRBV7-9	.	TRBJ1-6	once	CASSHKTVDNSPLHF	TGTGCCAGCAGCCACAAGACAGTGGATAATTCACCCCTCCACTTT
TRBV9	TRBD1	TRBJ2-4	.	CASSVAGDRTNIQYF	TGTGCCAGCAGCGTAGCGGGGGACAGGACAAACATTCAGTACTTC
TRBV6-5	.	TRBJ2-3	.	CASRRTGNTDTQYF	TGTGCCAGCAGAAGGACTGGGAACACAGATACGCAGTATTTT
TRBV29-1	TRBD1	TRBJ1-1	.	CSGGQGVEAFF	TGCAGCGGAGGACAGGGCGTCGAAGCTTTCTTT
TRBV25-1	TRBD1	TRBJ1-2	once	CASSESRSGRGAWGYTF	TGTGCCAGCAGTGAATCAAGATCGGGCAGGGGGGCATGGGGCTACACCTTC